These 16 T cell receptor beta chains originate from one sample sequenced in a study of OX40 agonist ivuxolimab in advanced cancers. Libraries were prepared by immunoSEQ multiplex PCR; TCRdb keeps only in-frame clonotypes and omits some of them. This table holds tens of thousands of clones, 80% to 90% found once. This material consisted of CD4+ or CD8+ T cells sorted from blood, taken in a trial of the OX40 agonist ivuxolimab. The receptors were sampled from an adult with an advanced solid tumor such as melanoma, head and neck, liver or kidney cancer.

The chain combines TRBV28 with TRBJ2-1; D is unclear. Germline lookup yields CDR1 MDHEN and CDR2 SYDVKM. The CDR3 contains 13 residues. V lost 6 bases and J lost 9, with 15 bases in between. CDR3: CASSMDAQSEQFF. In DNA form, the CDR3 reads TGTGCCAGCAGCATGGACGCCCAGAGTGAGCAGTTCTTC. Using reference TRBV28 and TRBJ2-1 for the parts outside the CDR3, the full variable domain is DVKVTQSSRYLVKRTGEKVFLECVQDMDHENMFWYRQDPGLGLRLIYFSYDVKMKEKGDIPEGYSVSREKKERFSLILESASTNQTSMYLCASSMDAQSEQFFGPGTRLTVL.

A few counts support this clone. The chain has TRBV4-1 and TRBJ1-1, with a tentative D call TRBD1 (5 bases). The germline V and J ends were trimmed by 0 bases and 5 bases, with 10 bases remaining between them. Germline V CDR1 and CDR2: MGHRA, YSYEKL. The CDR3 is made up of 14 amino acids. The chain's CDR3 is CASSQERQITEAFF. The CDR3 nucleotides are TGCGCCAGCAGCCAAGAAAGACAGATTACTGAAGCTTTCTTT.

This clone was counted once. The V call is TRBV5-6, the J call TRBJ1-1; D not certain. Deletions cut 3 bases from V and 3 bases from J, with 12 bases between. The CDR3 runs 14 residues. Per germline, CDR1 SGHDT and CDR2 YYEEEE. The CDR3 bases are TGTGCCAGCAGCTATGGCGCGGGCGACACTGAAGCTTTCTTT. Translated, it gives CASSYGAGDTEAFF.

The chain couples TRBV2 to TRBJ2-7; 9 bases are a match to TRBD2. CDR3 length equals 15 residues. CDR1 is SNHLY and CDR2 is FYNNEI in the germline V gene. The trim removed 3 bases at V and 7 bases at J, leaving 10 bases unmatched. CDR3 loop: CASSDSLAGKGEQYF. CDR3 DNA sequence: TGTGCCAGCAGTGATTCGCTAGCGGGGAAGGGGGAGCAGTACTTC.

This clone was found once. The chain carries TRBV10-3 and TRBJ2-7; no firm D call. CDR3 length: 12 amino acids. V lost 7 bases and J lost 2, with 9 bases in between. Per germline, CDR1 ENHRY and CDR2 SYGVKD. The CDR3 DNA follows: TGTGCCATCATGGCGGCCCCCTACGAGCAGTACTTC. Protein sequence: CAIMAAPYEQYF.

This chain joins TRBV6-5 and TRBJ2-1; 7 bases agree with TRBD1. Looked up from germline, CDR1 is MNHEY and CDR2 is SVGAGI. Trimming cost V 0 bases and J 3 bases; bases outside gene matches: 2. The CDR3 length is 15 residues. The DNA for the CDR3 is TGTGCCAGCAGTTACTCGGCAGGGGGCTACAATGAGCAGTTCTTC. Its translation is CASSYSAGGYNEQFF.

This rearrangement joins TRBV20-1 to TRBJ1-1; D ambiguous. The CDR3 runs 11 residues. Germline values: CDR1 DFQATT, CDR2 SNEGSKA (reference sequence). This CDR3 is CRGGENTEAFF. The CDR3 nucleotides are TGCAGAGGCGGGGAGAACACTGAAGCTTTCTTT.

V gene TRBV7-2 combines with J gene TRBJ2-3; unclear D gene. V was pared by 3 bases and J by 1 base, with 14 bases between. Germline V gene sequence: CDR1 SGHTA, CDR2 FQGNSA. The CDR3 length is 16 residues. The CDR3 coding sequence is TGTGCCAGCAGCTTGGGCCCTCAGCGCCGCACAGATACGCAGTATTTT. Protein sequence: CASSLGPQRRTDTQYF.

V and J are TRBV25-1 and TRBJ2-5; 8 positions match TRBD1. J was trimmed by 5 bases and V by 5 bases; bases with no gene match: 7. The CDR3 spans 14 residues. Germline V lookup: CDR1 MGHDK, CDR2 SYGVNS. In DNA form, the CDR3 reads TGTGCCAGCAGTATGGCAGGGGGCGGGGAGACCCAGTACTTC. Residues: CASSMAGGGETQYF.

This chain connects TRBV7-2 to TRBJ1-2; D is uncertain. Germline CDR1 reads SGHTA; CDR2 reads FQGNSA. The CDR3 spans 16 residues. V was pared by 5 bases and J by 8 bases, with 24 bases between. Here the CDR3 reads CASSRKVLGEIRGYTF. CDR3 DNA sequence: TGTGCCAGCAGCCGCAAGGTTTTGGGTGAAATACGGGGCTACACCTTC.

The J gene is TRBJ2-5, the V gene TRBV18; D remains unclear. Trimming shortened V by 4 bases and J by 3 bases, and 6 bases separated the two germline ends. Germline CDR1 KGHSH, CDR2 LQKENI. The length of the CDR3 is 12 residues. Written as DNA, the CDR3 is TGTGCCAGCTCACTGACTGAAGAGACCCAGTACTTC. Protein: CASSLTEETQYF.

Here the CDR3 DNA reads TGTGCCTGGAGTGTAGCCGGGGGCGGTGGAAACACCATATATTTT. This gives the protein CAWSVAGGGGNTIYF. The chain is built from TRBV30 and TRBJ1-3; tentatively, D is TRBD1 (6 bases). Germline assignment: CDR1 GTSNPN and CDR2 SVGIG (reference sequence). The CDR3 length is 15 residues. V was cut by 0 bases and J by 3 bases, with 12 bases left in between.

CDR3 protein: CASSRAGPRGGQYF. CDR3 nucleotide sequence: TGTGCCAGCAGTCGAGCCGGGCCCCGTGGTGGGCAGTACTTC. The gene calls are TRBV6-5 and TRBJ2-7; D remains ambiguous. Germline V gives CDR1 MNHEY, CDR2 SVGAGI. CDR3 size: 14 residues. V was shortened by 5 bases and J by 9 bases, with 20 bases between the two germline ends.

The V and J genes are TRBV18 and TRBJ2-1; D might be TRBD1 (6 bases). V was cut by 4 bases and J by 8 bases, with 18 bases left in between. CDR3 length: 15 residues. Germline CDR1 is KGHSH and CDR2 is LQKENI. CDR3 protein: CASSLSTGGLDEQFF. As DNA, the CDR3 is TGTGCCAGCTCACTCTCGACAGGCGGCCTGGATGAGCAGTTCTTC. Complete variable domain (other parts from reference TRBV18 and TRBJ2-1): NAGVMQNPRHLVRRRGQEARLRCSPMKGHSHVYWYRQLPEEGLKFMVYLQKENIIDESGMPKERFSAEFPKEGPSILRIQQVVRGDSAAYFCASSLSTGGLDEQFFGPGTRLTVL.

The rearrangement uses TRBV25-1 and TRBJ1-2, with D maybe TRBD1 (5 bases). The V gene's germline CDR1 is MGHDK and CDR2 SYGVNS. V was trimmed by 2 bases and J by 4 bases, leaving 8 bases between them. The CDR3 sequence is 13 residues long. The CDR3 DNA sequence: TGTGCCAGCAGTGAAGACAGCCTCTATGGCTACACCTTC. It specifies CASSEDSLYGYTF.

The V gene is TRBV6-1, the J gene TRBJ2-3; 11 bases map to TRBD2. V shed 4 bases and J 0 bases; nucleotides not matched to a gene: 6. CDR3 length: 17 residues. Germline V gene lookup returns CDR1 MNHNS and CDR2 SASEGT. The DNA of the CDR3 is TGTGCCAGCAGTGCCCTAGCGGGGGGCCAAAGCACAGATACGCAGTATTTT. Its translation is CASSALAGGQSTDTQYF.